The 19 T cell receptor beta chains presented below share a single source sample, sequenced in a study of sequential checkpoint blockade in melanoma. The repertoire was sequenced with immunoSEQ multiplex PCR; TCRdb's copy has only in-frame clones and lacks some. The sample carries fewer than 8,500 clones, approximately 80% recorded once. Treatment denoted: randomized to nivolumab then ipilimumab (arm A) or the reverse (arm B). This specimen consisted of CD8+ T cells sorted from blood (inferred from file names), obtained from a patient given nivolumab and ipilimumab in sequence. All receptors derive from a human donor with melanoma.

The genes are TRBV19 and TRBJ1-4, with D possibly matching TRBD1 (6 bases). Trimming took 3 bases from V and 0 from J, leaving 14 bases between them. Germline CDR1 reads LNHDA; CDR2 reads SQIVND (reference sequence). CDR3 length: 17 residues. CDR3 DNA: TGTGCCAGTAGTATGGGCAGGGGACCTGCAACTAATGAAAAACTGTTTTTT. It is translated as CASSMGRGPATNEKLFF.

This clone was found once. V is TRBV5-1 and J is TRBJ1-1, with D tentatively TRBD1 (5 bases). This CDR3 has 16 residues. V gave up 1 base and J gave up 1 base, with 14 bases separating them. Per the germline V gene, CDR1 is SGHRS and CDR2 is YFSETQ. Here the CDR3 reads CASSLWGQMKNTEAFF. CDR3 bases: TGCGCCAGCAGCTTGTGGGGCCAGATGAAGAACACTGAAGCTTTCTTT.

This chain joins TRBV13 and TRBJ2-2, with D maybe TRBD2 (6 bases). The V gene lost 6 bases and the J gene lost 6 bases, with 14 bases spanning the gap. Per germline, CDR1 PRHDT and CDR2 FYEKMQ (reference sequence). CDR3 length equals 14 residues. CDR3 bases: TGTGCCAGCAGAGGCGGGATGGTCGCCGGGGAGCTGTTTTTT. This sequence encodes CASRGGMVAGELFF.

The chain links TRBV7-9 to TRBJ1-4, with 7 bases identical to TRBD1. CDR1 and CDR2 from the germline V gene are SEHNR and FQNEAQ (reference sequence). The CDR3 has 14 residues. Losses at the gene ends were 5 bases for V and 8 bases for J; bases not matched to a gene: 8. CDR3 amino acids: CASSGTGDGEKLFF. CDR3 nucleotides: TGTGCCAGCAGCGGTACAGGGGACGGGGAAAAACTGTTTTTT.

V is TRBV23-1 and J is TRBJ2-1, with D possibly being TRBD1 (6 bases). TRBV23-1 is flagged as an ORF with uncertain function. This CDR3 spans 13 amino acids. V was cut by 8 bases and J by 8 bases, with 16 bases left in between. CDR3 protein: CASGLNRVHEQFF. DNA of the CDR3: TGCGCCAGCGGCCTAAACAGGGTCCATGAGCAGTTCTTC.

The chain's CDR3 is CASSRLGQGDANGYTF. The CDR3 bases are TGTGCCAGCAGCCGACTCGGACAGGGCGATGCGAATGGCTACACCTTC. The V and J genes are TRBV7-6 and TRBJ1-2, with 8 bases that match TRBD1. The germline V gene encodes CDR1 SGHVS and CDR2 FNYEAQ. This CDR3 is 16 amino acids long. V dropped 5 bases and J dropped 6; count of bases not matched to a gene: 14.

The V call is TRBV4-1, the J call TRBJ2-3; TRBD1 is a possible D gene (6 bases). The CDR3 loop spans 15 amino acids. V gave up 0 bases and J gave up 2 bases, with 9 bases separating them. From germline, CDR1 is MGHRA and CDR2 YSYEKL. CDR3 amino acids: CASSQEGQPTDTQYF. The CDR3 DNA reads TGCGCCAGCAGCCAAGAAGGACAGCCCACAGATACGCAGTATTTT.

The chain joins TRBV29-1 to TRBJ2-7, with a possible D match to TRBD1 (6 bases). The V and J ends lost 6 bases and 4 bases respectively, with 13 bases between them. This CDR3 is built from 12 residues. Germline V gene lookup returns CDR1 SQVTM and CDR2 ANQGSEA. The CDR3 DNA reads as TGCAGCGTCCTTGGGGGCAGGTACGAGCAGTACTTC. Its translation: CSVLGGRYEQYF.

This clone was counted between two and nine times. The rearrangement joins TRBV9 to TRBJ2-3; a weak D match, TRBD2 (6 bases). From germline, CDR1 is SGDLS and CDR2 YYNGEE. The V end was cut by 4 bases, the J end by 2 bases, with 20 bases between. This CDR3 is 17 amino acids long. Here the CDR3 reads CASSPRLGLANTDTQYF. The CDR3 DNA is TGTGCCAGCAGCCCCCGTCTTGGTCTAGCGAACACAGATACGCAGTATTTT.

This chain connects TRBV6-6 to TRBJ2-4; D may be TRBD2 (5 bases). From germline, CDR1 is MNHNY and CDR2 SVGAGI (reference sequence). This CDR3 is built from 15 residues. The V gene lost 1 base and the J gene lost 1 base, with 8 bases spanning the gap. DNA for the CDR3: TGTGCCAGCAGTTACTGGACGGGGGCCAAAAACATTCAGTACTTC. Translated: CASSYWTGAKNIQYF.

This clone counts as medium-sized (0.01 to 0.1%). The genes are TRBV4-1 and TRBJ2-4, with TRBD2 matching 7 bases. Trimming at V came to 0 bases and at J to 5 bases, leaving 7 bases not matched to a gene. Germline V gives CDR1 MGHRA, CDR2 YSYEKL. The CDR3 covers 16 residues. DNA of the CDR3: TGCGCCAGCAGCCAAGAAGCTAGCGGTTCGGAAAACATTCAGTACTTC. Its protein product is CASSQEASGSENIQYF.

This chain joins TRBV7-9 and TRBJ1-6; tentatively, D is TRBD1 (6 bases). The V end lost 2 bases, the J end lost 11 bases, and 16 bases lay between the germline ends. There are 15 residues in the CDR3. CDR1 is SEHNR and CDR2 is FQNEAQ in the germline V gene (reference sequence). The chain's CDR3 is CASSLPGQPWTPLHF. In DNA, the CDR3 is TGTGCCAGCAGCTTACCAGGACAGCCTTGGACACCCCTCCACTTT.

This clone appeared once. The chain recombines TRBV4-1 with TRBJ2-3; perhaps TRBD2 as D (5 bases). The CDR3 spans 13 residues. V was pared by 0 bases and J by 4 bases, with 5 bases between. CDR1 is MGHRA and CDR2 is YSYEKL in the germline V gene. This CDR3 is CASSQEGADTQYF. The CDR3 bases are TGCGCCAGCAGCCAAGAGGGAGCAGATACGCAGTATTTT.

CDR3 DNA sequence: TGCAGCGTTGAAGATGGGGCTAGCGGCCCCGCCGGGGAGCTGTTTTTT. Encoded protein: CSVEDGASGPAGELFF. This chain uses TRBV29-1 with TRBJ2-2; TRBD2 matches at 7 bases. Trimming at V came to 0 bases and at J to 6 bases, leaving 10 bases not matched to a gene. CDR3 length equals 16 residues. In germline, CDR1 is SQVTM, CDR2 ANQGSEA.

The V gene is TRBV7-9, the J gene TRBJ2-1, with 8 bases lining up with TRBD2. The CDR3 consists of 15 residues. Germline loops: CDR1 SEHNR, CDR2 FQNEAQ (reference sequence). Trimming removed 2 bases from V and 3 bases from J; junction bases left unmatched: 3. CDR3 nucleotide sequence: TGTGCCAGCAGCTTAACTAGCGGCCTCTACAATGAGCAGTTCTTC. Its protein product is CASSLTSGLYNEQFF.

The chain carries TRBV2 and TRBJ2-1, with D tentatively TRBD1 (5 bases). The CDR3 consists of 15 residues. The V gene lost 8 bases and the J gene lost 2 bases, with 16 bases spanning the gap. CDR1 and CDR2 (germline): SNHLY, FYNNEI. The CDR3 region is CASRADGATYNEQFF. The CDR3 DNA follows: TGTGCCAGCCGCGCAGATGGGGCGACCTACAATGAGCAGTTCTTC.

The chain joins TRBV7-8 to TRBJ2-3; 7 bases are shared with TRBD2. The CDR3 loop spans 16 amino acids. Germline values: CDR1 SGHVS, CDR2 FQNEAQ. V was pared by 5 bases and J by 0 bases, with 8 bases of the junction left unmatched. This CDR3 is CASSLLLAASTDTQYF. CDR3 in DNA: TGTGCCAGCAGCCTCCTCCTAGCGGCTAGCACAGATACGCAGTATTTT. Based on the CDR3 plus reference TRBV7-8 and TRBJ2-3, the full variable domain is GAGVSQSPRYKVAKRGQDVALRCDPISGHVSLFWYQQALGQGPEFLTYFQNEAQLDKSGLPSDRFFAERPEGSVSTLKIQRTQQEDSAVYLCASSLLLAASTDTQYFGPGTRLTVL.

The V and J genes are TRBV9 and TRBJ2-3; the match to TRBD2 covers 9 bases. The germline CDR1 and CDR2 sequences are SGDLS and YYNGEE. CDR3 length equals 16 residues. V shed 2 bases, J shed 2 bases, and the junction held 6 bases outside the gene matches. The CDR3 DNA sequence: TGTGCCAGCAGCGTCGCTAGCGGGAAGTTCACAGATACGCAGTATTTT. As protein: CASSVASGKFTDTQYF.

This clone was observed a few times. The rearrangement uses TRBV6-5 and TRBJ1-1, with a tentative D call TRBD1 (6 bases). The V end was cut by 0 bases, the J end by 4 bases, with 9 bases between. The CDR3 is made up of 14 amino acids. Per germline, CDR1 MNHEY and CDR2 SVGAGI. CDR3 DNA: TGTGCCAGCAGTTACTCGCCACAGGGCACTGAAGCTTTCTTT. Amino acids: CASSYSPQGTEAFF.